The text below deals with one TCR beta chain. The sample comes from a study of blood T cell repertoires in COVID-19. At the level of the study: Some COVID-19 samples were acute and others convalescent; all came from the United States, Italy and Spain.

Germline loops: CDR1 SGHTA, CDR2 FQGTGA. The CDR3 contains 13 residues. V lost 4 bases, J lost 8 bases, and 14 bases lay in between. Original analysis: By means of reference gene primer amplification, nucleated cell counts were estimated. Libraries were prepared by immunoSEQ multiplex PCR; TCRdb keeps only in-frame clonotypes and omits some of them. The V and J calls and clone size were taken over from that table, and D and trimming were inferred from the DNA. The table shows about 25,000 clones, with approximately 84% occurring only once. This TCR was sampled from a man over 45 with active or convalescent COVID-19. The chain is built from TRBV7-3 and TRBJ1-2; a possible D gene is TRBD1 (6 bases). Sequencing input: peripheral blood. The CDR3 coding sequence is TGTGCCAGCAGCTCAATACAGGGCTCGGGCTACACCTTC. It is translated as CASSSIQGSGYTF. Full variable domain (missing parts from reference TRBV7-3 and TRBJ1-2): GAGVSQTPSNKVTEKGKYVELRCDPISGHTALYWYRQSLGQGPEFLIYFQGTGAADDSGLPNDRFFAVRPEGSVSTLKIQRTERGDSAVYLCASSSIQGSGYTFGSGTRLTVV.